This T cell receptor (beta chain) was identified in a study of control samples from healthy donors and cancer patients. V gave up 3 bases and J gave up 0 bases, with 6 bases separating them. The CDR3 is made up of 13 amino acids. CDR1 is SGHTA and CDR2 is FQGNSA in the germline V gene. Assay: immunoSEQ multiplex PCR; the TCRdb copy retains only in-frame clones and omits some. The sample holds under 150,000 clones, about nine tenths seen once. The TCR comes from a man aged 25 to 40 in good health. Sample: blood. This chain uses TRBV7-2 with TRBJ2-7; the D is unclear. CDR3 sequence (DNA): TGTGCCAGCAGCTTGCAGCGCTCCTACGAGCAGTACTTC. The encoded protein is CASSLQRSYEQYF.